Below, 20 T cell receptor beta chains from the same sample are listed, as sequenced in a study of graft-versus-host responses after intestinal transplantation (dated by TCRdb to about 2021). The library was prepared using the immunoSEQ multiplex PCR assay. TCRdb's version of the immuneACCESS table is confined to in-frame rearrangements and falls short of the full clone set. An unresolved V gene accounts for under half of the shortfall where checked; the remainder is of unknown origin. In this sample the table shows tens of thousands of clones, around 90% of which occur a single time. The ten largest clonotypes hold approximately 0.11% of the sample. These receptors have no identified antigens. This specimen's time point label, interpreted: cells obtained before transplantation from donor or recipient. Sample: unstimulated CD4+ T cells sorted from spleen or lymph node cells, taken before intestinal transplant. Receptors originate from a human donor who received an intestinal transplant.

This chain connects TRBV5-1 to TRBJ2-4, with D maybe TRBD2 (5 bases). The CDR3 spans 17 residues. Trimming pared 4 bases from V and 1 base from J, leaving 18 bases between. CDR1 SGHRS and CDR2 YFSETQ come from the germline V gene. CDR3: CASSQTLVPTAKNIQYF. The CDR3 DNA follows: TGCGCCAGCAGCCAAACACTAGTCCCGACGGCCAAAAACATTCAGTACTTC.

The gene calls are TRBV4-1 and TRBJ2-3, with 8 bases lining up with TRBD2. This CDR3 comprises 18 residues. The germline V gene encodes CDR1 MGHRA and CDR2 YSYEKL. The junction had 11 bases not matched to a gene; V was cut back by 1 base and J by 2 bases. The CDR3 region has the DNA TGCGCCAGCAGCCAAGTGGTAGCGGGGCCGGACTCCACAGATACGCAGTATTTT. Translation gives CASSQVVAGPDSTDTQYF.

The count of this clone is one. This rearrangement joins TRBV9 to TRBJ2-5; D is possibly TRBD2 (5 bases). The CDR3 extends over 13 amino acids. With 8 bases removed from V and 2 bases from J, the gap between germline ends came to 13 bases. Germline CDR1 is SGDLS and CDR2 is YYNGEE. The CDR3 DNA follows: TGTGCCAGTAGCCGTAGCGCACAAGAGACCCAGTACTTC. Encoded protein: CASSRSAQETQYF.

V usage is TRBV6-1 and J usage is TRBJ2-7; no reliable D call. Trimming took 5 bases from V and 7 from J, leaving 9 bases between them. The CDR3 extends over 11 amino acids. Germline CDR1 MNHNS, CDR2 SASEGT. The DNA of the CDR3 is TGTGCCAGCAGTTCCCAGTTGGAGCAGTACTTC. As protein: CASSSQLEQYF.

The chain combines TRBV5-1 with TRBJ1-1; perhaps TRBD1 as D (6 bases). This CDR3 is 13 amino acids long. Trimming left V 8 bases short and J 0 bases short, with 11 bases between. Per germline, CDR1 SGHRS and CDR2 YFSETQ. CDR3 sequence reads: CASTQGLNTEAFF. In DNA, the CDR3 is TGCGCCAGTACGCAGGGGCTGAACACTGAAGCTTTCTTT.

V is TRBV19 and J is TRBJ1-2; 7 bases align to TRBD1. Germline V gene data show CDR1 as LNHDA and CDR2 as SQIVND (reference sequence). Trimming at V came to 6 bases and at J to 7 bases, leaving 11 bases not matched to a gene. CDR3 length: 14 residues. This chain's CDR3 is CASSRGPDRVGYTF. The CDR3 region has the DNA TGTGCCAGTAGCAGGGGCCCCGACAGGGTTGGCTACACCTTC.

This clone has only one observation. The V gene is TRBV6-5, the J gene TRBJ2-3; D not resolved. This CDR3 has 14 amino acids. Germline V gives CDR1 MNHEY, CDR2 SVGAGI. The germline V and J ends were trimmed by 6 bases and 4 bases, with 14 bases remaining between them. The CDR3 here is CASSLSSTSDTQYF. CDR3 sequence (DNA): TGTGCCAGCAGCCTTTCCTCCACTTCAGATACGCAGTATTTT.

The genes are TRBV5-1 and TRBJ2-3; unclear D gene. The CDR3 spans 12 residues. The germline V gene has CDR1 SGHRS and CDR2 YFSETQ. Trimming stripped 4 bases from V and 2 bases from J, with 5 bases between. The CDR3 sequence: CASSLNTDTQYF. Here the CDR3 DNA reads TGCGCCAGCAGCCTAAACACAGATACGCAGTATTTT.

The chain uses TRBV6-5 and TRBJ1-4; D gene uncertain. CDR3 size: 16 residues. V lost 0 bases and J lost 4, with 12 bases in between. Germline lookup yields CDR1 MNHEY and CDR2 SVGAGI. CDR3 bases: TGTGCCAGCAGTTACTCGATTTCCGGGATTAATGAAAAACTGTTTTTT. It translates to CASSYSISGINEKLFF.

This clone was seen a few times. The V and J genes are TRBV5-1 and TRBJ2-1; 7 nucleotides agree with TRBD2. The CDR3 covers 13 residues. Per the germline V gene, CDR1 is SGHRS and CDR2 is YFSETQ. The ends lost 4 bases at V and 5 bases at J; junction bases unmatched: 3. CDR3 sequence reads: CASSPRGDNEQFF. In DNA form, the CDR3 reads TGCGCCAGCAGCCCCCGGGGGGACAATGAGCAGTTCTTC.

The chain carries TRBV10-1 and TRBJ2-7; possible D gene TRBD1, 5 bases. Germline lookup yields CDR1 WNHNN and CDR2 SYGVQD (reference sequence). Trimming cost V 0 bases and J 6 bases, with 9 bases left between them. CDR3 length equals 13 residues. CDR3 bases: TGCGCCAGCAGTGAGTCGAAAAGGGGCGAGCAGTACTTC. Its protein is CASSESKRGEQYF.

The chain combines TRBV7-9 with TRBJ1-6; no firm D call. V lost 1 base to trimming and J lost 0 bases, with 4 bases between them. CDR3 length: 15 amino acids. The germline gives CDR1 SEHNR, CDR2 FQNEAQ (reference sequence). The CDR3 loop is CASSLESSYNSPLHF. In nucleotides, the CDR3 is TGTGCCAGCAGCTTAGAGAGCTCCTATAATTCACCCCTCCACTTT.

Regarding this clone: The junction does not match germline at one end; this may be a read error. This sequence joins TRBV7-7 and TRBJ1-3; D remains ambiguous. Germline CDR1 SSHAT, CDR2 FNYEAQ (reference sequence). The CDR3 totals 20 residues. CDR3 bases: TGTGCTAGCAGCTTAGCCAATTGTGGTGAGCAATCGTTCTCTGGAAACACCATATATTTT. Amino acids: CASSLANCGEQSFSGNTIYF.

The chain uses TRBV5-6 and TRBJ2-1; 9 nucleotides line up with TRBD2. V lost 0 bases and J lost 4; bases outside the gene matches: 5. Germline lookup yields CDR1 SGHDT and CDR2 YYEEEE. This CDR3 comprises 16 residues. The CDR3 DNA reads as TGTGCCAGCAGCTTGGGCTGGGCGGGGGGGTACAATGAGCAGTTCTTC. It codes for CASSLGWAGGYNEQFF.

This chain joins TRBV19 and TRBJ1-3, with D unclear. The length of the CDR3 is 16 residues. Germline V gene data show CDR1 as LNHDA and CDR2 as SQIVND (reference sequence). The V and J ends lost 9 bases and 2 bases respectively, with 20 bases between them. The CDR3 here is CASSSVEGLAGNTIYF. The CDR3 coding sequence is TGTGCCAGCAGTTCCGTTGAGGGTCTCGCTGGAAACACCATATATTTT.

This clone has just one count. The J gene is TRBJ2-5, the V gene TRBV2; 9 bases match TRBD2. Unmatched junction bases numbered 4, after V lost 7 bases and J lost 4 bases. This CDR3 has 13 residues. Germline CDR1 and CDR2: SNHLY and FYNNEI. The CDR3 sequence is CASMAGGRETQYF. In DNA, the CDR3 is TGTGCCAGCATGGCGGGGGGGCGAGAGACCCAGTACTTC. Together with reference TRBV2 and TRBJ2-5, the CDR3 gives the full variable domain: EPEVTQTPSHQVTQMGQEVILRCVPISNHLYFYWYRQILGQKVEFLVSFYNNEISEKSEIFDDQFSVERPDGSNFTLKIRSTKLEDSAMYFCASMAGGRETQYFGPGTRLLVL.

The chain uses TRBV5-6 and TRBJ1-2; D gene unclear. Looked up from germline, CDR1 is SGHDT and CDR2 is YYEEEE. Trimming shortened V by 0 bases and J by 6 bases, and 9 bases separated the two germline ends. CDR3 length: 13 amino acids. Here the CDR3 reads CASSLVPTDGYTF. CDR3 coding DNA: TGTGCCAGCAGCTTGGTACCGACTGATGGCTACACCTTC.

The CDR3 DNA follows: TGTGCCAGCAGCCGGTCAGGGGTCGGGGAAAAACTGTTTTTT. Translated, it gives CASSRSGVGEKLFF. The chain employs TRBV5-4 and TRBJ1-4, with D possibly being TRBD1 (6 bases). Germline V CDR1 and CDR2: SGHNT, YYREEE (reference sequence). The CDR3 sequence is 14 residues long. Trimming removed 4 bases from V and 8 bases from J, with 15 bases in between.

V usage is TRBV20-1 and J usage is TRBJ1-2; D is ambiguous. Germline-derived CDR1 and CDR2 are DFQATT and SNEGSKA (reference sequence). The V and J ends lost 3 bases and 2 bases respectively, with 4 bases between them. This CDR3 has 11 residues. The chain's CDR3 is CSASQNYGYTF. For the CDR3, the DNA is TGCAGTGCTAGCCAGAACTATGGCTACACCTTC.

The chain links TRBV2 to TRBJ1-1; TRBD1 agrees at 8 bases. V gave up 10 bases and J gave up 1 base; unmatched junction bases: 5. Germline-derived CDR1 and CDR2 are SNHLY and FYNNEI. The CDR3 contains 13 residues. Here the CDR3 DNA reads TGTGCCACCCAGGGGGCACGGAACACTGAAGCTTTCTTT. Translation gives CATQGARNTEAFF. The whole variable domain, filled in from reference TRBV2 and TRBJ1-1, reads EPEVTQTPSHQVTQMGQEVILRCVPISNHLYFYWYRQILGQKVEFLVSFYNNEISEKSEIFDDQFSVERPDGSNFTLKIRSTKLEDSAMYFCATQGARNTEAFFGQGTRLTVV.